The 10 T cell receptor beta chains listed next were all sequenced from one sample in a study of control samples from healthy donors and cancer patients. Profiling relied on immunoSEQ multiplex PCR, and the TCRdb table lists in-frame clones only, not all of them. The top ten clones hold approximately 6% of a sample with 150,000 or so clones, around 96% of them seen once. Sequencing used blood. These receptors originate from a man in his forties in good health.

The V gene is TRBV29-1, the J gene TRBJ1-2; no definite D call. The CDR3 extends over 13 amino acids. The germline gives CDR1 SQVTM, CDR2 ANQGSEA. Trimming took off 7 bases at V and 8 bases at J, with 20 bases between the two ends. CDR3 residues: CSASPGEVRGYTF. CDR3 nucleotides: TGCAGCGCCTCCCCCGGGGAGGTTAGAGGCTACACCTTC.

This chain connects TRBV11-2 to TRBJ2-2; D may be TRBD2 (7 bases). Germline lookup yields CDR1 SGHAT and CDR2 FQNNGV. V was trimmed by 7 bases and J by 3 bases, leaving 18 bases between them. This CDR3 has 16 residues. The CDR3 nucleotides are TGTGCCAGCACAAAATTCGGGGGGCGCGACACCGGGGAGCTGTTTTTT. Amino acid sequence: CASTKFGGRDTGELFF.

Of note for this clone: Other nucleotide sequences from this sample produce the same CDR3. The chain uses TRBV5-1 and TRBJ2-1; 9 nucleotides align to TRBD2. The J segment lost 4 bases and the V segment lost 4 bases, leaving 3 bases of the junction unmatched. The CDR3 spans 14 residues. The germline CDR1 and CDR2 sequences are SGHRS and YFSETQ. The CDR3 reads CASSPSGGYNEQFF. The CDR3 DNA reads as TGCGCCAGCAGCCCGAGCGGGGGGTACAATGAGCAGTTCTTC. Using reference TRBV5-1 and TRBJ2-1 for the parts outside the CDR3, the full variable domain is KAGVTQTPRYLIKTRGQQVTLSCSPISGHRSVSWYQQTPGQGLQFLFEYFSETQRNKGNFPGRFSGRQFSNSRSEMNVSTLELGDSALYLCASSPSGGYNEQFFGPGTRLTVL.

The chain employs TRBV10-3 and TRBJ1-2; possibly TRBD1 for D (5 bases). Trimming shortened V by 3 bases and J by 6 bases, and 11 bases separated the two germline ends. There are 13 residues in the CDR3. Germline V gives CDR1 ENHRY, CDR2 SYGVKD. The DNA for the CDR3 is TGTGCCATCAGTGAAAGGGGCGGGGATGGCTACACCTTC. Protein: CAISERGGDGYTF.

J is TRBJ2-1 and V is TRBV24-1, with 10 bases aligning to TRBD2. This CDR3 has 15 amino acids. Germline trimming cut 7 bases from V and 5 bases from J; bases unmatched to any gene: 7. Germline-derived CDR1 and CDR2 are KGHDR and SFDVKD. DNA of the CDR3: TGTGCCACCAGCTGGGGAGCGGGGGGGAACAATGAGCAGTTCTTC. It translates to CATSWGAGGNNEQFF.

The chain uses TRBV18 and TRBJ1-2; D might be TRBD1 (6 bases). The CDR3 spans 20 residues. Trimming stripped 5 bases from V and 4 bases from J, with 32 bases between. Germline CDR1 KGHSH, CDR2 LQKENI. DNA for the CDR3: TGTGCCAGCTCAACGTCGTCCAGTAGGAGCAGAGACAGGCACGGCTATGGCTACACCTTC. Translation gives CASSTSSSRSRDRHGYGYTF.

The genes are TRBV15 and TRBJ1-5; weak D call: TRBD1 (5 bases). V lost 1 base to trimming and J lost 7 bases, with 17 bases between them. Germline V lookup: CDR1 LNHNV, CDR2 YYDKDF (reference sequence). This CDR3 is 16 amino acids long. The CDR3 here is CATSRGDWGSGQPQHF. The CDR3 nucleotides are TGTGCCACCAGCAGAGGGGACTGGGGGTCGGGGCAGCCCCAGCATTTT.

The chain uses TRBV5-6 and TRBJ1-6; possibly TRBD1 for D (5 bases). Germline V gene sequence: CDR1 SGHDT, CDR2 YYEEEE. CDR3 length equals 14 residues. V lost 0 bases to trimming and J lost 10 bases, with 11 bases between them. The CDR3 DNA sequence: TGTGCCAGCAGCTTGGGAGGGGATGGATCACCCCTCCACTTT. This sequence encodes CASSLGGDGSPLHF.

This clone turned up a few times. This sequence joins TRBV6-5 and TRBJ1-5, with a weak D call TRBD1 (5 bases). There are 13 residues in the CDR3. Looked up from germline, CDR1 is MNHEY and CDR2 is SVGAGI. Trimming took off 4 bases at V and 4 bases at J, with 8 bases between the two ends. The CDR3 sequence is CASSSSGNQPQHF. CDR3 nucleotide sequence: TGTGCCAGCAGTTCTTCAGGGAATCAGCCCCAGCATTTT.

Comment on this clone: The identical CDR3 is also encoded by other nucleotide sequences in the sample. The V and J genes are TRBV7-9 and TRBJ1-1; D not resolved. Germline CDR1 reads SEHNR; CDR2 reads FQNEAQ (reference sequence). CDR3 length: 14 amino acids. V gave up 6 bases and J gave up 2 bases, with 13 bases separating them. CDR3 loop: CASSPRDLNTEAFF. The DNA for the CDR3 is TGTGCCAGCAGTCCTCGGGATCTCAACACTGAAGCTTTCTTT.